This T cell receptor beta chain was captured by sequencing in a study of siplizumab effects on memory and regulatory T cells. Notes on the study in general: Memory cells that were CD4+ and unstimulated gave rise to alloreactive sequences, which siplizumab significantly reduced. Naive T cells were seen as more diverse than memory cells and as major alloresponse contributors. Solely a minor proportion of alloreactive clones could be assigned to unstimulated subsets.

V was pared by 6 bases and J by 7 bases, with 12 bases between. The V gene's germline CDR1 is KGHSH and CDR2 LQKENI. The CDR3 totals 12 residues. Details on this clone: Its antigen is as yet unknown.

Method: immunoSEQ multiplex PCR; TCRdb's copy keeps in-frame clones and lacks some. The table shows about 120,000 clones, with roughly 92% occurring only once. V usage is TRBV18 and J usage is TRBJ2-5; a possible D gene is TRBD2 (6 bases). Material for sequencing was CD4+ T cells sorted from blood. The sequence derives from a human donor in good health. CDR3 in amino acids: CASSSTEGTQYF. CDR3 DNA sequence: TGTGCCAGCTCCTCTACGGAGGGGACCCAGTACTTC.